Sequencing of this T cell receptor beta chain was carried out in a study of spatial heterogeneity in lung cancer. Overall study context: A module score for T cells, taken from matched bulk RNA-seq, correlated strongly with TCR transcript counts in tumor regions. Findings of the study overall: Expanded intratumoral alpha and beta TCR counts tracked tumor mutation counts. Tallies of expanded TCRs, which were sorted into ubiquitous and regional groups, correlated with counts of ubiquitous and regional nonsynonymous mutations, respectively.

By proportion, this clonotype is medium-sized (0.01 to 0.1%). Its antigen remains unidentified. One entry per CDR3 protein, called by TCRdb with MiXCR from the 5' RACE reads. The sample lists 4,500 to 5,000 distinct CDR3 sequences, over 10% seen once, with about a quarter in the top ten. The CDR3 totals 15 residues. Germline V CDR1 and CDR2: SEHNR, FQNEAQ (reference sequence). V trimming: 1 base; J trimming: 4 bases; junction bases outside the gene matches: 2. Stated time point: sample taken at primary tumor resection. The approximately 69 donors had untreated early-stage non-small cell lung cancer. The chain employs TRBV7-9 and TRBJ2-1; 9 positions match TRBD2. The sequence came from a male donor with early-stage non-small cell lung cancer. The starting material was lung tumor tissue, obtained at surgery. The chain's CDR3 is CASSLGSGGYNEQFF. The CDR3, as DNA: TGTGCCAGCAGCTTAGGTAGCGGGGGTTACAATGAGCAGTTCTTC.